A single sample gave rise to the 10 T cell receptor beta chains below, sequenced in a study of patients with pleural tuberculosis. MiXCR, applied by TCRdb to the reads, yields one record per CDR3 protein. This table has under 65,000 distinct CDR3 sequences, approximately 7.5% appearing once. The receptor set was obtained from a human donor with pleural tuberculosis.

The rearrangement joins TRBV23-1 to TRBJ2-1, with D perhaps matching TRBD1 or TRBD2 (5 bases each). TRBV23-1 counts as an open reading frame of uncertain function. This CDR3 is built from 15 residues. V was trimmed by 2 bases and J by 0 bases, leaving 8 bases between them. This CDR3 is CASSQGTSSYNEQFF. DNA of the CDR3: TGCGCCAGCAGTCAAGGGACGAGCTCCTACAATGAGCAGTTCTTC.

This clonotype showed up many times. V usage is TRBV11-1 and J usage is TRBJ1-3, with 7 bases matching TRBD1. Germline V gives CDR1 SGHAT, CDR2 FQDESV (reference sequence). After removal of 4 bases from V and 0 bases from J, the junction contained 3 bases not matched to a gene. CDR3 length: 15 residues. CDR3 region: CASSSDRFSGNTIYF. CDR3 in DNA: TGTGCCAGCAGCTCGGACAGGTTCTCTGGAAACACCATATATTTT.

At least ten counts were recorded for this clonotype. The chain joins TRBV6-2 or TRBV6-3 to TRBJ2-3; no firm D call. The germline V and J ends were trimmed by 2 bases and 5 bases, with 11 bases remaining between them. CDR1 is MNHEY and CDR2 is SVGEGT in the germline V gene. This CDR3 is built from 14 residues. This CDR3 is CASSYLAAQDTQYF. DNA of the CDR3: TGTGCCAGCAGTTACCTGGCCGCCCAAGATACGCAGTATTTT.

This clonotype has ten or more counts. The chain is built from TRBV28 and TRBJ2-7; D unclear. Deletions cut 3 bases from V and 0 bases from J, with 12 bases between. CDR1 is MDHEN, CDR2 SYDVKM, per germline. The CDR3 spans 15 residues. This CDR3 is CASSFEPLASYEQYF. The CDR3 bases are TGTGCCAGCAGTTTTGAGCCCCTCGCCTCCTACGAGCAGTACTTC.

The table lists this clonotype with many counts. The chain employs TRBV5-1 and TRBJ1-1; D call uncertain. Deletions cut 4 bases from V and 0 bases from J, with 16 bases between. The CDR3 is 16 residues long. The germline gives CDR1 SGHRS, CDR2 YFSETQ. CDR3 protein: CASSPGLFPVNTEAFF. The CDR3 DNA follows: TGCGCCAGCAGCCCCGGGTTATTCCCAGTGAACACTGAAGCTTTCTTT.

This clonotype has ten or more counts. This sequence joins TRBV20-1 and TRBJ1-1, with 7 bases aligning to TRBD1. Per germline, CDR1 DFQATT and CDR2 SNEGSKA (reference sequence). V was clipped by 6 bases and J by 5 bases; unmatched bases: 12. This CDR3 is 14 amino acids long. Here the CDR3 DNA reads TGCAGTGCCTTTACGGGACAGTATTTTACTGAAGCTTTCTTT. It is translated as CSAFTGQYFTEAFF.

This clonotype was picked up many times. This chain connects TRBV19 to TRBJ2-5, with a possible D match to TRBD2 (6 bases). The CDR3 covers 12 residues. CDR1 and CDR2 from the germline V gene are LNHDA and SQIVND (reference sequence). V was shortened by 7 bases and J by 7 bases, with 13 bases between the two germline ends. The CDR3 is CASISIGGTQYF. The CDR3, as DNA: TGTGCCAGTATCTCCATCGGGGGGACCCAGTACTTC. Combining the CDR3 with reference TRBV19 and TRBJ2-5 gives the whole variable domain DGGITQSPKYLFRKEGQNVTLSCEQNLNHDAMYWYRQDPGQGLRLIYYSQIVNDFQKGDIAEGYSVSREKKESFPLTVTSAQKNPTAFYLCASISIGGTQYFGPGTRLLVL.

This clonotype has a count of ten or more. The chain has TRBV20-1 and TRBJ2-1, with D possibly matching TRBD2 (5 bases). The CDR3 is 14 residues long. Germline V gene data show CDR1 as DFQATT and CDR2 as SNEGSKA (reference sequence). V was trimmed by 5 bases and J by 8 bases, leaving 19 bases between them. CDR3 nucleotide sequence: TGCAGTGCTCTGGGTCCGGGATTAGGTGATGAGCAGTTCTTC. This translates into CSALGPGLGDEQFF.

This clonotype has a count of ten or more. V usage is TRBV10-2 and J usage is TRBJ1-2; D is unresolved. V shed 3 bases and J shed 5 bases, with 7 bases lying between them. The CDR3 length is 12 residues. Looked up from germline, CDR1 is WSHSY and CDR2 is SAAADI. The CDR3 loop reads CASSESQYGYTF. CDR3 bases: TGCGCCAGCAGTGAATCGCAGTATGGCTACACCTTC.

The V and J genes are TRBV4-3 and TRBJ1-3, with a possible D match to TRBD1 (5 bases). The germline V gene has CDR1 LGHNA and CDR2 YSLEER. This CDR3 region has 14 residues. The V gene lost 6 bases and the J gene lost 4 bases, with 13 bases spanning the gap. CDR3 bases: TGCGCCAGCAGTTCCACGAAGGGGGGAAACACCATATATTTT. Translation: CASSSTKGGNTIYF.